This passage covers 27 T cell receptor beta chains from one sample sequenced in a study of blood T cell repertoires in COVID-19. Sequencing was performed with immunoSEQ multiplex PCR; in TCRdb, only in-frame clones are kept and a portion is missing. The sample has hundreds of thousands of clones, around 84% seen once; the top ten hold approximately 5%. The specimen was PBMCs or T cells enriched from blood (not recorded which). All receptors come from a man aged 40-49 years who had been exposed to COVID-19.

This chain joins TRBV29-1 and TRBJ1-1, with D tentatively TRBD1 (5 bases). The V gene's germline CDR1 is SQVTM and CDR2 ANQGSEA. The CDR3 covers 12 residues. The V and J ends lost 0 bases and 10 bases respectively, with 12 bases between them. The CDR3 here is CSVEEGGPGAFF. The DNA for the CDR3 is TGCAGCGTTGAAGAGGGGGGTCCAGGAGCTTTCTTT.

The rearrangement uses TRBV7-2 and TRBJ1-2, with D unresolved. Trimming stripped 5 bases from V and 3 bases from J, with 25 bases between. Germline assignment: CDR1 SGHTA and CDR2 FQGNSA. This CDR3 is 18 amino acids long. The DNA for the CDR3 is TGTGCCAGCAGCAAAAGGTCGTTTCGGGAGGGATTCGACTATGGCTACACCTTC. It encodes CASSKRSFREGFDYGYTF. Combining the CDR3 with reference TRBV7-2 and TRBJ1-2 gives the whole variable domain GAGVSQSPSNKVTEKGKDVELRCDPISGHTALYWYRQSLGQGLEFLIYFQGNSAPDKSGLPSDRFSAERTGGSVSTLTIQRTQQEDSAVYLCASSKRSFREGFDYGYTFGSGTRLTVV.

The chain joins TRBV5-4 to TRBJ2-1; a weak D match, TRBD1 (6 bases). Germline V CDR1 and CDR2: SGHNT, YYREEE (reference sequence). With 4 bases removed from V and 6 bases from J, the gap between germline ends came to 14 bases. This CDR3 has 14 amino acids. The DNA of the CDR3 is TGTGCCAGCAGCACGACCACAGGGAGCAATGAGCAGTTCTTC. It specifies CASSTTTGSNEQFF.

The chain links TRBV5-1 to TRBJ2-5; the D is unclear. Deletions cut 2 bases from V and 5 bases from J, with 13 bases between. Germline V gene data show CDR1 as SGHRS and CDR2 as YFSETQ. The CDR3 covers 14 residues. The CDR3 loop is CASSFTVVRETQYF. The CDR3 DNA is TGCGCCAGCAGCTTCACGGTCGTCAGGGAGACCCAGTACTTC.

The rearrangement uses TRBV19 and TRBJ1-2, with TRBD1 as a possible D gene (6 bases). The V end lost 8 bases, the J end lost 2 bases, and 18 bases lay between the germline ends. Germline CDR1 LNHDA, CDR2 SQIVND (reference sequence). There are 15 residues in the CDR3. The CDR3 loop reads CASAQGGGENYGYTF. The CDR3, as DNA: TGTGCCAGTGCCCAAGGGGGTGGAGAAAACTATGGCTACACCTTC.

This rearrangement joins TRBV20-1 to TRBJ2-2; 8 bases map to TRBD2. This CDR3 spans 18 amino acids. In germline, CDR1 is DFQATT, CDR2 SNEGSKA (reference sequence). Trimming at V came to 3 bases and at J to 5 bases, leaving 17 bases not matched to a gene. The CDR3 loop is CSASLPAGLVEGTGELFF. Written as DNA, the CDR3 is TGCAGTGCTAGTCTGCCGGCGGGACTAGTCGAGGGGACCGGGGAGCTGTTTTTT.

The gene calls are TRBV12-3 or TRBV12-4 and TRBJ2-3, with D possibly matching TRBD2 (5 bases). This CDR3 is built from 13 residues. The V and J ends lost 5 bases and 2 bases respectively, with 8 bases between them. CDR3 loop: CASSREVTDTQYF. CDR3 coding DNA: TGTGCCAGCAGTCGGGAAGTCACAGATACGCAGTATTTT.

The chain is built from TRBV24-1 and TRBJ2-2, with 11 bases aligning to TRBD1. Germline assignment: CDR1 KGHDR and CDR2 SFDVKD. V lost 2 bases, J lost 7 bases, and 8 bases stayed unmatched. The CDR3 covers 17 residues. The CDR3 bases are TGTGCCACCAGTGATTCGATGGGACAGGGGGTGGTCGGGGAGCTGTTTTTT. Translated: CATSDSMGQGVVGELFF.

Note on this clone: It is likely a read error, because the conserved phenylalanine at the end of the CDR3 is missing. The limits of the CDR3 on the DNA are not certain, so only TCRdb's listed CDR3 is given. The J gene is TRBJ1-5, the V gene TRBV11-3; TRBD1 reflects the table's D call only, with no check against the DNA. The CDR3 sequence runs 13 residues, both termini included. Germline V CDR1 and CDR2: SGHNT, YENEEA. The CDR3 protein is CASSLERQGDSVG.

The chain has TRBV7-8 and TRBJ2-1; 7 positions match TRBD2. V was pared by 2 bases and J by 5 bases, with 9 bases of the junction left unmatched. This CDR3 has 16 amino acids. Germline CDR1 reads SGHVS; CDR2 reads FQNEAQ. CDR3 protein: CASSLLVLAFHNEQFF. The CDR3 DNA sequence: TGTGCCAGCAGCTTATTAGTACTAGCGTTTCACAATGAGCAGTTCTTC.

The rearrangement links TRBV10-3 to TRBJ1-2; possibly TRBD1 for D (6 bases). Germline assignment: CDR1 ENHRY and CDR2 SYGVKD. Trimming cost V 5 bases and J 4 bases, with 11 bases left between them. The CDR3 is 13 amino acids. CDR3 DNA sequence: TGTGCCATCAGTACCGGGGACACCTATGGCTACACCTTC. This sequence encodes CAISTGDTYGYTF.

This rearrangement joins TRBV3-1 (or the pseudogene TRBV3-2) to TRBJ1-5; D is perhaps TRBD1 (5 bases). The CDR3 sequence is 14 residues long. CDR1 is LGHDT, CDR2 YNNKEL, per germline (reference sequence). Trimming pared 2 bases from V and 3 bases from J, leaving 8 bases between. CDR3 in amino acids: CASSQKGYNQPQHF. In DNA form, the CDR3 reads TGTGCCAGCAGCCAAAAGGGGTACAATCAGCCCCAGCATTTT.

The V and J genes are TRBV9 and TRBJ2-3, with D possibly being TRBD2 (5 bases). Trimming stripped 4 bases from V and 9 bases from J, with 18 bases between. CDR3 length: 14 residues. CDR1 is SGDLS, CDR2 YYNGEE, per germline. The CDR3 DNA reads TGTGCCAGCAGCCTCGTCGGGGAGTCCACCACGCAGTATTTT. Its translation: CASSLVGESTTQYF.

This clone has a single count. Germline is not matched at one junction end, which may reflect a read error. The chain joins TRBV5-4 to TRBJ2-5; maybe TRBD1 (7 bases). Germline V gene lookup returns CDR1 SGHNT and CDR2 YYREEE (reference sequence). CDR3 length: 14 residues. Here the CDR3 reads CASTLAGGRETQYF. CDR3 DNA: TGTGCCAGCACCTTGGCAGGGGGGCGCGAGACCCAGTACTTC.

The chain combines TRBV7-9 with TRBJ2-1, with D possibly TRBD2 on 7 matching bases. V lost 7 bases and J 5 bases, leaving 18 bases between the germline ends. The CDR3 is 15 residues long. The V gene's germline CDR1 is SEHNR and CDR2 FQNEAQ (reference sequence). This chain's CDR3 is CASTQGGLADNEQFF. The CDR3, as DNA: TGTGCCAGCACCCAAGGGGGTCTAGCGGACAATGAGCAGTTCTTC.

The chain uses TRBV27 and TRBJ1-1, with D perhaps matching TRBD1 (6 bases). The germline CDR1 and CDR2 sequences are MNHEY and SMNVEV (reference sequence). The CDR3 consists of 15 residues. V was cut by 5 bases and J by 4 bases, with 17 bases left in between. The CDR3 DNA is TGTGCCAGCAGTCTTAGGACAGAGGGAATCACTGAAGCTTTCTTT. Its translation is CASSLRTEGITEAFF.

The chain couples TRBV6-1 to TRBJ2-2; 8 positions agree with TRBD2. Trimming at V came to 1 base and at J to 1 base, leaving 2 bases not matched to a gene. The CDR3 sequence is 16 residues long. CDR1 and CDR2 (germline): MNHNS, SASEGT. The chain's CDR3 is CASSEGLAQNTGELFF. The CDR3, as DNA: TGTGCCAGCAGTGAAGGACTAGCGCAGAACACCGGGGAGCTGTTTTTT.

The table lists this clone with a count of one. The rearrangement links TRBV11-2 to TRBJ2-5, with D possibly matching TRBD2 (6 bases). The CDR3 is 18 amino acids. In germline, CDR1 is SGHAT, CDR2 FQNNGV. V lost 6 bases and J lost 2, with 25 bases in between. Written as DNA, the CDR3 is TGTGCCAGCAGACCGACGAGGGGTGGGAGGCCGGGACAAGAGACCCAGTACTTC. Translated: CASRPTRGGRPGQETQYF.

The chain joins TRBV2 to TRBJ2-3, with a possible D match to TRBD1 (5 bases). Germline V gene data show CDR1 as SNHLY and CDR2 as FYNNEI. V shed 8 bases and J shed 4 bases, with 10 bases lying between them. The CDR3 length is 12 residues. CDR3 protein: CASLGLADTQYF. Written as DNA, the CDR3 is TGTGCCAGCCTGGGGCTGGCAGATACGCAGTATTTT.

CDR3 residues: CASSYRGGGLVGANVLTF. Here the CDR3 DNA reads TGTGCCAGCAGCTATCGAGGAGGGGGCCTAGTTGGGGCCAACGTCCTGACTTTC. The chain has TRBV7-9 and TRBJ2-6, with D tentatively TRBD1 (7 bases). V was trimmed by 4 bases and J by 3 bases, leaving 19 bases between them. Germline CDR1 SEHNR, CDR2 FQNEAQ (reference sequence). The CDR3 totals 18 residues.

The chain combines TRBV7-9 with TRBJ2-5, with a tentative D call TRBD1 (5 bases). From germline, CDR1 is SEHNR and CDR2 FQNEAQ (reference sequence). This CDR3 has 13 residues. The ends were cut back, 6 bases at V and 2 bases at J, with 10 bases in the middle. CDR3 region: CASRSQEQETQYF. Here the CDR3 DNA reads TGTGCCAGCAGATCACAGGAGCAAGAGACCCAGTACTTC.

The chain carries TRBV27 and TRBJ2-1; D possibly corresponds to TRBD2 (6 bases). V was shortened by 6 bases and J by 0 bases, with 18 bases between the two germline ends. This CDR3 has 17 amino acids. Germline CDR1 is MNHEY and CDR2 is SMNVEV (reference sequence). In DNA form, the CDR3 reads TGTGCCAGCAGGGGGACTTTCGACACGAGCTCCTACAATGAGCAGTTCTTC. Its translation: CASRGTFDTSSYNEQFF.

This clone is a singleton in its sample. The genes are TRBV5-4 and TRBJ1-2; perhaps TRBD1 as D (5 bases). In germline, CDR1 is SGHNT, CDR2 YYREEE (reference sequence). This CDR3 contains 15 residues. V was cut by 3 bases and J by 0 bases, with 12 bases left in between. CDR3 DNA: TGTGCCAGCAGCTCCTTGACAGCCCCTAACTATGGCTACACCTTC. The encoded protein is CASSSLTAPNYGYTF.

This rearrangement joins TRBV27 to TRBJ2-7, with a tentative D call TRBD1 (6 bases). The germline V gene has CDR1 MNHEY and CDR2 SMNVEV (reference sequence). This CDR3 has 13 residues. V was trimmed by 5 bases and J by 9 bases, leaving 17 bases between them. This CDR3 is CASSPINRVVQYF. Here the CDR3 DNA reads TGTGCCAGCAGTCCGATTAACAGGGTTGTGCAGTACTTC.

This clone was seen more than once but under ten times. The chain is built from TRBV12-3 or TRBV12-4 and TRBJ1-1, with 7 bases aligning to TRBD1. The CDR3 sequence is 13 residues long. The V segment lost 10 bases and the J segment 5 bases; nucleotides outside the gene matches: 10. The CDR3 spells CATKLRGRTEAFF. CDR3 bases: TGTGCCACCAAGCTCAGGGGGAGGACTGAAGCTTTCTTT.

The chain recombines TRBV6-1 with TRBJ2-2, with a tentative D call TRBD1 (5 bases). The CDR3 is 17 residues long. The germline V gene has CDR1 MNHNS and CDR2 SASEGT. V gave up 0 bases and J gave up 6 bases, with 17 bases separating them. CDR3 nucleotide sequence: TGTGCCAGCAGTGAAGCGATAAACGTAGGGGTTTCCGGGGAGCTGTTTTTT. This encodes CASSEAINVGVSGELFF.

The genes are TRBV4-1 and TRBJ2-7, with 8 bases aligning to TRBD2. V trimming: 1 base; J trimming: 2 bases; junction bases outside the gene matches: 10. The germline CDR1 and CDR2 sequences are MGHRA and YSYEKL. The CDR3 totals 17 residues. CDR3 loop: CASSQGGSGIITYEQYF. Here the CDR3 DNA reads TGCGCCAGCAGCCAAGGTGGTAGCGGGATAATTACCTACGAGCAGTACTTC.